The clone carrying this TCR beta chain was seen more than once but under ten times. Antigen unknown. A J-beta primer mix and a sample-barcoded 5' primer were used in a second PCR of about 6 to 12 cycles. TCRdb re-called the 5' RACE reads through MiXCR, storing one row per CDR3 protein. The sample yields 1.5 million to 2 million distinct CDR3 sequences, about 50% seen once. This sample is drawn from a study of blood T cells in healthy people across ages. Broader study findings: CMV status of donors was unknown, possibly confounding expanded clonotype changes.

Trimming took off 5 bases at V and 5 bases at J, with 18 bases between the two ends. Per the germline V gene, CDR1 is ENHRY and CDR2 is SYGVKD. The CDR3 has 15 residues. The V and J genes are TRBV10-3 and TRBJ2-5; the D is unclear. The source of this sequence is a woman between 40 and 50 years old in good health. The sequencing input was blood. In nucleotides, the CDR3 is TGTGCCATCAGTAATACCGGAGCCCCGGAGGAGACCCAGTACTTC. The encoded protein is CAISNTGAPEETQYF.